This T cell receptor beta chain was sequenced during a study of CD8 T cells in ankylosing spondylitis. Study-wide findings and caveats: Some of these motif variants have turned up before, in reports on reactive arthritis synovial fluid and blood. Clones that were linked to disease were CD8+ and were relatively rare in peripheral blood.

The CDR3 sequence is 15 residues long. In germline, CDR1 is DFQATT, CDR2 SNEGSKA (reference sequence). V shed 4 bases, J shed 0 bases, and the junction held 4 bases outside the gene matches. Libraries of TCR beta came from quantitative 5'-RACE with molecular barcodes. TCRdb fed the 5' RACE reads into MiXCR, producing one record per CDR3 protein. The table includes some 150,000 distinct CDR3 sequences, about an eighth detected once. The sample holds many counts of this clonotype. What it binds is not known. V and J are TRBV20-1 and TRBJ2-4, with 9 nucleotides matching TRBD1. Input material: blood, either unsorted or a sorted T cell fraction (not recorded which). This receptor was taken from a female donor with ankylosing spondylitis or in good health (not recorded which). The CDR3: CSATRQGVAKNIQYF. The CDR3 DNA sequence: TGCAGTGCTACAAGACAGGGGGTAGCCAAAAACATTCAGTACTTC.